These 11 T cell receptor beta chains were sequenced from one sample in a study of blood T cells in healthy people across ages. A second roughly 7 to 12 cycle PCR used barcoded and J-beta primers. A single record per CDR3 protein comes from TCRdb applying MiXCR to the 5' RACE reads. The repertoire consists of more than 800,000 distinct CDR3 sequences, with 45% occurring once and the leading ten covering approximately 20%. Sequenced input: blood. Every receptor here comes from an older woman in good health.

The chain carries TRBV12-3 or TRBV12-4 and TRBJ2-1; 7 positions match TRBD1. J lost 6 bases, V lost 4 bases, and 0 bases had no gene match. This CDR3 has 12 amino acids. The CDR3 region is CASSWDSNEQFF. The CDR3 coding sequence is TGTGCCAGCAGTTGGGACAGCAATGAGCAGTTCTTC.

This CDR3 is CASSDNNREPGANVLTF. Written as DNA, the CDR3 is TGTGCCAGCAGTGACAATAACAGGGAACCTGGGGCCAACGTCCTGACTTTC. This chain uses TRBV25-1 with TRBJ2-6, with D perhaps TRBD1 (6 bases). There are 17 residues in the CDR3. V shed 3 bases and J shed 2 bases, with 14 bases lying between them. CDR1 and CDR2 from the germline V gene are MGHDK and SYGVNS. The full variable domain, its missing parts supplied by reference TRBV25-1 and TRBJ2-6, is EADIYQTPRYLVIGTGKKITLECSQTMGHDKMYWYQQDPGMELHLIHYSYGVNSTEKGDLSSESTVSRIRTEHFPLTLESARPSHTSQYLCASSDNNREPGANVLTFGAGSRLTVL.

The CDR3 reads CAGGMAGGGQYF. Here the CDR3 DNA reads TGTGCCGGCGGAATGGCGGGAGGCGGGCAGTACTTC. V is TRBV6-1 and J is TRBJ2-7; 8 positions match TRBD2. The CDR3 has 12 amino acids. Unmatched junction bases numbered 12, after V lost 11 bases and J lost 9 bases. Germline CDR1 MNHNS, CDR2 SASEGT.

The chain links TRBV6-5 to TRBJ1-1; 7 bases fit TRBD1. The V segment lost 2 bases and the J segment 1 base; nucleotides outside the gene matches: 1. CDR1 and CDR2 (germline): MNHEY, SVGAGI. This CDR3 spans 14 amino acids. The CDR3 DNA reads TGTGCCAGCAGTTACCGACAGGGGAACACTGAAGCTTTCTTT. Its protein is CASSYRQGNTEAFF.

There are a few counts of this clonotype. The rearrangement joins TRBV3-1 to TRBJ2-3; 8 bases are a match to TRBD2. The V gene end was trimmed by 3 bases and the J gene end by 3 bases; junction bases not matched to a gene: 17. Looked up from germline, CDR1 is LGHDT and CDR2 is YNNKEL (reference sequence). The length of the CDR3 is 19 residues. CDR3 residues: CASSHRPPDREGLTDTQYF. The CDR3 coding sequence is TGTGCCAGCAGCCACCGCCCCCCTGACCGGGAGGGTTTGACAGATACGCAGTATTTT.

The chain uses TRBV7-8 and TRBJ1-2; maybe TRBD1 (5 bases). The V gene lost 2 bases and the J gene lost 7 bases, with 17 bases spanning the gap. Per germline, CDR1 SGHVS and CDR2 FQNEAQ. There are 15 residues in the CDR3. For the CDR3, the DNA is TGTGCCAGCAGCTTAAGTGGGGGGGGATATCTTGGCTACACCTTC. Protein product: CASSLSGGGYLGYTF. The complete variable domain, with remaining parts taken from reference TRBV7-8 and TRBJ1-2, reads GAGVSQSPRYKVAKRGQDVALRCDPISGHVSLFWYQQALGQGPEFLTYFQNEAQLDKSGLPSDRFFAERPEGSVSTLKIQRTQQEDSAVYLCASSLSGGGYLGYTFGSGTRLTVV.

V gene TRBV20-1 combines with J gene TRBJ2-3; unclear D gene. The CDR3 sequence is 13 residues long. V lost 7 bases and J lost 4, with 15 bases in between. Germline V CDR1 and CDR2: DFQATT, SNEGSKA (reference sequence). The CDR3 nucleotides read TGCAGTGTAATTAAGGGAATCCCAGATACGCAGTATTTT. Amino acid sequence: CSVIKGIPDTQYF.

This clonotype occurred many times. The chain is built from TRBV20-1 and TRBJ2-5; TRBD1 matches at 7 bases. CDR3 length equals 13 residues. The trim removed 4 bases at V and 1 base at J, leaving 3 bases unmatched. Germline V gives CDR1 DFQATT, CDR2 SNEGSKA (reference sequence). The CDR3 DNA follows: TGCAGTGCTAAAACAGGGGCCCAAGAGACCCAGTACTTC. Protein sequence: CSAKTGAQETQYF.

This chain connects TRBV24-1 to TRBJ2-5, with 7 bases fitting TRBD1. Unmatched junction bases numbered 12, after V lost 5 bases and J lost 4 bases. The germline gives CDR1 KGHDR, CDR2 SFDVKD. The CDR3 extends over 16 amino acids. CDR3 amino acids: CATSGYSTGFGETQYF. CDR3 DNA: TGTGCCACCAGTGGCTACTCGACAGGGTTCGGAGAGACCCAGTACTTC.

The chain is built from TRBV20-1 and TRBJ2-1, with TRBD2 matching over 11 bases. V was clipped by 3 bases and J by 6 bases; unmatched bases: 4. The CDR3 has 14 residues. The germline gives CDR1 DFQATT, CDR2 SNEGSKA (reference sequence). Here the CDR3 reads CSARNSGRANEQFF. The CDR3 DNA follows: TGCAGTGCTAGGAATAGCGGGAGGGCCAATGAGCAGTTCTTC.

V gene TRBV11-2 combines with J gene TRBJ2-3; D may be TRBD1 (6 bases). The CDR3 spans 15 residues. V gave up 2 bases and J gave up 5 bases, with 14 bases separating them. Germline CDR1 SGHAT, CDR2 FQNNGV. CDR3: CASSLSPTGRDTQYF. CDR3 coding DNA: TGTGCCAGCAGCTTATCCCCAACAGGGAGAGATACGCAGTATTTT.